Here is one TCR beta chain with its context. Its antigen is currently unknown. Expressed TCRB transcripts were sequenced because the entire RNA isolate underwent reverse transcription. The data were produced by immunoSEQ multiplex PCR, yet TCRdb's version contains in-frame clones alone and is incomplete. The table shows about 150,000 clones, with less than 9.5% occurring only once. V dropped 1 base and J dropped 3; count of bases not matched to a gene: 3. This CDR3 has 15 amino acids. The germline V gene encodes CDR1 SEHNR and CDR2 FQNEAQ (reference sequence). The data were taken from a study of beta chain features in type 1 diabetes. Overall study results and limits: All four CD4+ subsets of Type 1 diabetes patients contained TCRB CDR3s that were moderately but significantly shorter.

Sequenced: central memory CD4+ T cells from blood. This TCR came from a man aged 18 to 30 in good health. The chain uses TRBV7-9 and TRBJ2-7; 10 nucleotides agree with TRBD2. As DNA, the CDR3 is TGTGCCAGCAGCTTAGAATTAGCGGGAGGCTACGAGCAGTACTTC. Translated, it gives CASSLELAGGYEQYF.